The 10 T cell receptor beta chains below all came from one sample that was sequenced in a study of blood T cell repertoires in COVID-19. Libraries were prepared by immunoSEQ multiplex PCR; TCRdb keeps only in-frame clonotypes and omits some of them. The sample lists about 120,000 clones; 76% were seen once. Sequencing was performed on peripheral blood. These receptors were taken from a woman older than 75 with acute or convalescent COVID-19.

This clone occurred a few times. The gene calls are TRBV18 and TRBJ1-2; D possibly corresponds to TRBD1 (6 bases). The V gene lost 4 bases and the J gene lost 5 bases, with 14 bases spanning the gap. The CDR3 is 14 residues long. Germline V CDR1 and CDR2: KGHSH, LQKENI. The CDR3 nucleotides read TGTGCCAGCTCACTGAAGACAGGCCATTATGGCTACACCTTC. Encoded protein: CASSLKTGHYGYTF.

This clone was recorded a few times. The chain employs TRBV3-1 (or the pseudogene TRBV3-2) and TRBJ2-7; 10 bases fit TRBD2. The V gene end was trimmed by 4 bases and the J gene end by 3 bases; junction bases not matched to a gene: 12. The CDR3 sequence is 17 residues long. Germline CDR1 LGHDT, CDR2 YNNKEL (reference sequence). CDR3 residues: CASSPGLAGGLGYEQYF. The CDR3 DNA reads TGTGCCAGCAGCCCTGGGTTAGCGGGGGGCCTCGGCTACGAGCAGTACTTC.

The rearrangement links TRBV7-2 to TRBJ2-1; TRBD2 matches at 11 bases. CDR1 and CDR2 (germline): SGHTA, FQGNSA. With V trimmed by 2 bases and J by 15 bases, 12 bases remained unmatched. The CDR3 runs to 15 residues. The CDR3 sequence is CASSLNSPLAGGGFF. For the CDR3, the DNA is TGTGCCAGCAGCTTAAATTCCCCCCTAGCGGGGGGAGGGTTCTTC.

CDR3 bases: TGTGCCAGTAGTACCGGGGGACGCACCGGGGAGCTGTTTTTT. It encodes CASSTGGRTGELFF. The V gene is TRBV19, the J gene TRBJ2-2; weak D call: TRBD2 (6 bases). The CDR3 covers 14 residues. V was clipped by 4 bases and J by 4 bases, with 10 bases between them. In germline, CDR1 is LNHDA, CDR2 SQIVND (reference sequence).

V and J are TRBV28 and TRBJ1-2; perhaps TRBD1 as D (6 bases). Germline CDR1 reads MDHEN; CDR2 reads SYDVKM. V dropped 2 bases and J dropped 4 bases, with 14 bases sitting between them. The CDR3 runs 15 residues. This CDR3 is CASSLTGSSSYGYTF. In nucleotides, the CDR3 is TGTGCCAGCAGTTTAACAGGGTCCAGTTCCTATGGCTACACCTTC.

This sequence joins TRBV5-1 and TRBJ2-7; TRBD2 agrees at 7 bases. The CDR3 has 14 residues. V lost 1 base, J lost 3 bases, and 4 bases stayed unmatched. Germline V gene lookup returns CDR1 SGHRS and CDR2 YFSETQ. For the CDR3, the DNA is TGCGCCAGCAGCTTGCCTAGCGGCTACTACGAGCAGTACTTC. Translation gives CASSLPSGYYEQYF.

The chain uses TRBV19 and TRBJ1-5; 9 bases line up with TRBD1. The CDR3 is 18 amino acids. The germline V gene has CDR1 LNHDA and CDR2 SQIVND (reference sequence). Losses at the gene ends were 6 bases for V and 5 bases for J; bases not matched to a gene: 17. The DNA for the CDR3 is TGTGCCAGTAGGGAGACAGGGGGAAGATCCCTAGGATATCAGCCCCAGCATTTT. Translation: CASRETGGRSLGYQPQHF.

The chain uses TRBV3-1 (or the pseudogene TRBV3-2) and TRBJ1-2; 8 bases line up with TRBD1. The CDR3 loop spans 14 amino acids. V lost 3 bases, J lost 8 bases, and 8 bases stayed unmatched. In germline, CDR1 is LGHDT, CDR2 YNNKEL (reference sequence). The CDR3, as DNA: TGTGCCAGCAGCCATCTGGACAGGGAGGACGGCTACACCTTC. It encodes CASSHLDREDGYTF.

This chain joins TRBV19 and TRBJ1-3, with TRBD1 matching 9 bases. Unmatched junction bases numbered 8, after V lost 5 bases and J lost 0 bases. The V gene's germline CDR1 is LNHDA and CDR2 SQIVND (reference sequence). This CDR3 is built from 17 residues. CDR3 nucleotide sequence: TGTGCCAGTAGTGCAACACAGGGGGCTCGCTCTGGAAACACCATATATTTT. It codes for CASSATQGARSGNTIYF.

This clone was picked up one time. The V call is TRBV4-3, the J call TRBJ1-2, with D possibly TRBD1 on 6 matching bases. Germline-derived CDR1 and CDR2 are LGHNA and YSLEER. V was cut by 0 bases and J by 4 bases, with 6 bases left in between. The CDR3 loop spans 13 amino acids. CDR3 amino acids: CASSQDRGYGYTF. The CDR3 region has the DNA TGCGCCAGCAGCCAAGACAGGGGCTATGGCTACACCTTC.